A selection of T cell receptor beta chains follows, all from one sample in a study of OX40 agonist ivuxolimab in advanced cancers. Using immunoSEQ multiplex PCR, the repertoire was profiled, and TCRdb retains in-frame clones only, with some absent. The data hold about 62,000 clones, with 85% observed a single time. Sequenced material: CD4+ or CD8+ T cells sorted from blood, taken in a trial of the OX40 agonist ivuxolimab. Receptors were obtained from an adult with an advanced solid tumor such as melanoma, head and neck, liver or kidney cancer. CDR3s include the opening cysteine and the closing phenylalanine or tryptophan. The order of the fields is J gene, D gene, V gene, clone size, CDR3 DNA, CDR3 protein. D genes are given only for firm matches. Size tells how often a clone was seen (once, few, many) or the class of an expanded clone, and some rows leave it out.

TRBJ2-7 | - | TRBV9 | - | TGTGCCAGCAGCGTAGGACGGGGCCACTCCTACGAGCAGTACTTC | CASSVGRGHSYEQYF
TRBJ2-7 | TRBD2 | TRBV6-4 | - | TGTGCCAGCAGCATCGATACTAGCGGGAGATCCTACGAGCAGTACTTC | CASSIDTSGRSYEQYF
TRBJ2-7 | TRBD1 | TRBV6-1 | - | TGTGCCAGCAGTGACCCGGACAGGGGCCGCTCCTACGAGCAGTACTTC | CASSDPDRGRSYEQYF
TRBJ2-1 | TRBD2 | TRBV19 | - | TGTGCCAGTAACCCAAAACCCGGACTAGCGGGAGGGAGCTCCTACAATGAGCAGTTCTTC | CASNPKPGLAGGSSYNEQFF
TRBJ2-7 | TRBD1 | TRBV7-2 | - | TGTGCCAGCAGCTTAAGTCGGACAGGGGGCTCAAGCTCCTACGAGCAGTACTTC | CASSLSRTGGSSSYEQYF
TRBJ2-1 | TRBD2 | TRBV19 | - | TGTGCCAGCGCCCCTCCACTAGCGGAGCAGTTCTTC | CASAPPLAEQFF
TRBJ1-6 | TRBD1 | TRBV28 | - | TGTGCCAGCAGACAGGGGAATAATTCACCCCTCCACTTT | CASRQGNNSPLHF
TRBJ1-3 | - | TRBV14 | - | TGTGCCAGCAGCCAAGATGGCAGGGGATGGATTTCTGGAAACACCATATATTTT | CASSQDGRGWISGNTIYF
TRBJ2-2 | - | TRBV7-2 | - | TGTGCCAGCAGCTTGTATTCAGGGCTGGGGACCGGGGAGCTGTTTTTT | CASSLYSGLGTGELFF
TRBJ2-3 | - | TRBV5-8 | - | TGTGCCAGCAGATCCCTAGCAGGAACGTCAGATACGCAGTATTTT | CASRSLAGTSDTQYF
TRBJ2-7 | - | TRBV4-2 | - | TGTGCCAGCAGCCAAGATTCGGCTAAATCCTACGAGCAGTACTTC | CASSQDSAKSYEQYF
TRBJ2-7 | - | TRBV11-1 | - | TGTGCCAGCAGCCCAAGCGGGCCCGGCGAGCAGTACTTC | CASSPSGPGEQYF
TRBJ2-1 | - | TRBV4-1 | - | TGCGCCAGCAGCCCTACCGTGGGGGGCCTCTCCAATGAGCAGTTCTTC | CASSPTVGGLSNEQFF
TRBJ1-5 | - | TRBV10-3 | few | TGTGCCATCAGTGAGTCGCAGGGCGGAAGGCAGCCCCAGCATTTT | CAISESQGGRQPQHF
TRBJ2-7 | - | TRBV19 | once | TGTGCCAGTAGTTCGAAGAGCGCCTACGAGCAGTACTTC | CASSSKSAYEQYF
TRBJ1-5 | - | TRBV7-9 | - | TGTGCCAGCAGCCTCCCAAGGGGGCCCCAGCATTTT | CASSLPRGPQHF
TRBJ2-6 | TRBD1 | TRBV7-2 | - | TGTGCCAGCAGCAGAAACAGGGGTGGGGCCAACGTCCTGACTTTC | CASSRNRGGANVLTF
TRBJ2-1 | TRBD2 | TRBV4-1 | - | TGCGCCAGCAGCCAAGGGACTAGCGGGGCTGGCTGGAATGAGCAGTTCTTC | CASSQGTSGAGWNEQFF
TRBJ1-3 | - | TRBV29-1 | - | TGCAGCGTTGAAGTTATGGGATCTGGAAACACCATATATTTT | CSVEVMGSGNTIYF
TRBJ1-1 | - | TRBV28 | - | TGTGCCACCGAAGGCACAACCACTGAAGCTTTCTTT | CATEGTTTEAFF
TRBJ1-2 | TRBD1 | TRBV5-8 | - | TGTGCCAGCAGCTTCAATCGACAGGGTGGCTATGGCTACACCTTC | CASSFNRQGGYGYTF
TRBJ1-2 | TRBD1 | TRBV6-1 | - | TGTGCCAGCAGTGAAGCGCAGGGGGCTAACTATGGCTACACCTTC | CASSEAQGANYGYTF
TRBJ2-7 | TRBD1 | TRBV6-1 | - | TGTGCCAGCAGTGAATTACAGGGGATCTCCTACGAGCAGTACTTC | CASSELQGISYEQYF
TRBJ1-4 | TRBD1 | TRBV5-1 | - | TGCGCCAGCAGCGAGGGGGCGAATGAAAAACTGTTTTTT | CASSEGANEKLFF
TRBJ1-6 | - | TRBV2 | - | TGTGCCAGCAGTGAAGCCCGGGGGCGATCTGTTAATTCACCCCTCCACTTT | CASSEARGRSVNSPLHF
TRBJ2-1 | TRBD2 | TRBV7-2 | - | TGTGCCAGCAGCTTAGAAGGCGGGAGGGCCTACAATGAGCAGTTCTTC | CASSLEGGRAYNEQFF
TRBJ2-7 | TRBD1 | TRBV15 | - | TGTGCCACCAGCAGGGGGGACAGGGGAGGCGAGCAGTACTTC | CATSRGDRGGEQYF
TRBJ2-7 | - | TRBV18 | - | TGTGCCAGCTCACCTCGGTCAGGCCACGAGCAGTACTTC | CASSPRSGHEQYF
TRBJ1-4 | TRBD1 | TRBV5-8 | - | TGTGCCAGCAGCGGGACGGGACAGGGAGACGAAAAACTGTTTTTT | CASSGTGQGDEKLFF
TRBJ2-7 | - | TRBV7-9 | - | TGTGCCAGCAGCCCGACGGGCACCCACGAGCAGTACTTC | CASSPTGTHEQYF
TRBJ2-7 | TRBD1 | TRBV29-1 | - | TGCAGCGTTGTCTGGGACAGCTCCTACGAGCAGTACTTC | CSVVWDSSYEQYF
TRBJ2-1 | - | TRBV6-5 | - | TGTGCCAGCAGTTACTCGGAACAGCTATGGAATGAGCAGTTCTTC | CASSYSEQLWNEQFF
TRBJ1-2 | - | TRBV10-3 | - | TGTGCCATCAGTGGTACAGGGTTGGACTATGGCTACACCTTC | CAISGTGLDYGYTF
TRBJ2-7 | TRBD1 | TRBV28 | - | TGTGCCAGCAGTCCGCGGACAGGTCCGATCTGGTACTTC | CASSPRTGPIWYF
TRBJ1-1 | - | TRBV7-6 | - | TGTGCCAGCAGCTCACAGACAGGGAACACTGAAGCTTTCTTT | CASSSQTGNTEAFF
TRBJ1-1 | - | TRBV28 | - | TGTGCCAGCAGTTTCCGCAGGGCTAGCGGCACTGAAGCTTTCTTT | CASSFRRASGTEAFF
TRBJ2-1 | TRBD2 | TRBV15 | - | TGTGCCACCAGCAGGCGACTAGCGGGACTCTCCTACAATGAGCAGTTCTTC | CATSRRLAGLSYNEQFF